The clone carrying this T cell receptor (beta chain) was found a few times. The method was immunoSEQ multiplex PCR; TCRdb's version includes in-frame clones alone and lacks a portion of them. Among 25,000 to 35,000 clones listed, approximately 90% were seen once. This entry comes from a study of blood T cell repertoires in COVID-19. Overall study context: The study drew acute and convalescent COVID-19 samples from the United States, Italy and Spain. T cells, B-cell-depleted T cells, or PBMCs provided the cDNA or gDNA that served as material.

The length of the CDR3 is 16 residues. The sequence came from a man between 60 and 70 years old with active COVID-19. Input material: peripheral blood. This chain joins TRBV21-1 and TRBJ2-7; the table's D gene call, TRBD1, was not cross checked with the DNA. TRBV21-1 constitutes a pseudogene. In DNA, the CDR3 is TGTGCCAGCAGCAAAGTAGCGCCCGGACAGTTTTACGAGCAGTACTTC. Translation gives CASSKVAPGQFYEQYF.